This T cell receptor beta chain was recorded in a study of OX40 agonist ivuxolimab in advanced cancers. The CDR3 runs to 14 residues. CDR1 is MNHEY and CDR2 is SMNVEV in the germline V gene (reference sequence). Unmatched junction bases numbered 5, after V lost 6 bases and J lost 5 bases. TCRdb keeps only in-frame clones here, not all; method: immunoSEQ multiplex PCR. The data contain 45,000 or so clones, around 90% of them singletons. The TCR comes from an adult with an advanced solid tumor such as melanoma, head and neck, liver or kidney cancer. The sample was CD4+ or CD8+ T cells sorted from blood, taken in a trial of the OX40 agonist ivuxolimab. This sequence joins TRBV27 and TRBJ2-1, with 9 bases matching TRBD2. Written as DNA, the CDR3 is TGTGCCAGCAGCTGGGGGACTAGCCACAATGAGCAGTTCTTC. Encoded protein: CASSWGTSHNEQFF.